This T cell receptor beta chain was recovered during a study of T-cell reconstitution after alpha-beta-depleted transplantation in children. A library of TCRbeta sequences, prepared with unique molecular identifiers, was generated. TCRdb re-analysed the PCR reads in MiXCR, keeping a single row per CDR3 protein. The table lists 500,000 or so distinct CDR3 sequences, over 10% of them singletons, with 11% to 15% in the top ten. V lost 4 bases, J lost 5 bases, and 14 bases stayed unmatched. The CDR3 loop spans 18 amino acids. The rearrangement uses TRBV12-3 or TRBV12-4 and TRBJ2-1; 10 bases match TRBD2. The material was PBMCs, mostly from graft donor cells, obtained 180 days after TCRalphabeta/CD19-depleted stem cell transplant. The sequence came from a female patient between 2 and 15 years old who had a stem cell transplant for aplastic anemia, so the T cells may come from the graft donor. CDR3 amino acids: CASSWSGRAETVDNEQFF. CDR3 in DNA: TGTGCCAGCAGTTGGAGCGGGAGGGCCGAAACGGTCGACAATGAGCAGTTCTTC.